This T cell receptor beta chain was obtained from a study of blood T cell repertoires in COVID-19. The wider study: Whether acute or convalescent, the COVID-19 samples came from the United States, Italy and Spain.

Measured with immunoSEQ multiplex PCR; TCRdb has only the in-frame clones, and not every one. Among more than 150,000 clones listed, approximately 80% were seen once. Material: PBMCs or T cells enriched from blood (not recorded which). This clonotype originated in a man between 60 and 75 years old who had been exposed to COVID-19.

For the CDR3, the DNA is TGTGCCAGCAGAGGACGACAGGTGCGCTCTGGGGCCAACGTCCTGACTTTC. Its translation is CASRGRQVRSGANVLTF. V is TRBV9 and J is TRBJ2-6, with D perhaps TRBD1 (6 bases). The V and J ends lost 5 bases and 0 bases respectively, with 15 bases between them. Per the germline V gene, CDR1 is SGDLS and CDR2 is YYNGEE. This CDR3 contains 17 residues.